A single sample is the source of the 18 T cell receptor beta chains below, sequenced in a study of blood T cells in healthy people across ages. Together with a sample-barcoded 5' primer, a J-beta primer mix was included in a second PCR lasting about 6 to 11 cycles. TCRdb reprocessed the 5' RACE reads with MiXCR, giving one entry per CDR3 protein. This sample has around 1,600,000 distinct CDR3 sequences, with roughly two fifths found just once. The sample was blood. These receptors originate from a woman aged 18-35 years in good health.

This chain connects TRBV11-3 to TRBJ2-1; 8 bases map to TRBD2. This CDR3 is 16 amino acids long. V was clipped by 4 bases and J by 9 bases; unmatched bases: 14. CDR1 and CDR2 (germline): SGHNT, YENEEA. This CDR3 is CASSSLTGTSEAEQFF. The CDR3 nucleotides are TGTGCCAGCAGCTCCCTAACCGGGACTAGTGAGGCTGAGCAGTTCTTC. Drawing the rest from reference TRBV11-3 and TRBJ2-1, the complete variable domain is EAGVVQSPRYKIIEKKQPVAFWCNPISGHNTLYWYLQNLGQGPELLIRYENEEAVDDSQLPKDRFSAERLKGVDSTLKIQPAELGDSAVYLCASSSLTGTSEAEQFFGPGTRLTVL.

The chain employs TRBV29-1 and TRBJ1-1; 10 bases align to TRBD1. The CDR3 has 15 residues. Germline trimming cut 5 bases from V and 5 bases from J; bases unmatched to any gene: 11. Germline V CDR1 and CDR2: SQVTM, ANQGSEA. The CDR3 DNA is TGCAGCGTTCGACTTCGGGACAGGGGAGGAACTGAAGCTTTCTTT. As protein: CSVRLRDRGGTEAFF.

The chain has TRBV5-4 and TRBJ2-3; perhaps TRBD2 as D (5 bases). The CDR3 spans 13 residues. Germline loops: CDR1 SGHNT, CDR2 YYREEE (reference sequence). Trimming left V 6 bases short and J 0 bases short, with 8 bases between. The CDR3 protein is CASTGLSTDTQYF. CDR3 sequence (DNA): TGTGCCAGCACAGGACTTAGCACAGATACGCAGTATTTT. The full variable domain, completed using reference TRBV5-4 and TRBJ2-3, is ETGVTQSPTHLIKTRGQQVTLRCSSQSGHNTVSWYQQALGQGPQFIFQYYREEENGRGNFPPRFSGLQFPNYSSELNVNALELDDSALYLCASTGLSTDTQYFGPGTRLTVL.

The chain is built from TRBV4-3 and TRBJ1-3; D uncertain. Trimming left V 2 bases short and J 0 bases short, with 23 bases between. The CDR3 runs to 20 residues. Germline CDR1 is LGHNA and CDR2 is YSLEER. The CDR3 DNA reads as TGCGCCAGCAGCCAATACAAACCGCCGCGGCTCCTACTCTCTGGAAACACCATATATTTT. This encodes CASSQYKPPRLLLSGNTIYF.

CDR3 sequence (DNA): TGTGCCAGCACGGGGGACAGCTATGGCTACACCTTC. Translated, it gives CASTGDSYGYTF. The chain has TRBV7-2 and TRBJ1-2, with 7 bases that match TRBD1. CDR1 is SGHTA and CDR2 is FQGNSA in the germline V gene. This CDR3 spans 12 amino acids. V lost 7 bases and J lost 4; bases outside the gene matches: 3.

As to this clonotype: The junction does not match germline at one end; this may be a read error. The genes are TRBV4-1 and TRBJ1-5, with D hard to call. Germline lookup yields CDR1 MGHRA and CDR2 YSYEKL. The length of the CDR3 is 13 residues. The CDR3 DNA follows: TGCGCCAGCAGCCAAGGGCTCGGTCAGCCCCAGAATTTT. This codes for CASSQGLGQPQNF.

The V and J genes are TRBV27 and TRBJ2-3; D not certain. V was cut by 8 bases and J by 2 bases, with 14 bases left in between. In germline, CDR1 is MNHEY, CDR2 SMNVEV (reference sequence). This CDR3 has 14 residues. The CDR3 nucleotides are TGTGCCAGCTCCCGCCTATCGATCACAGATACGCAGTATTTT. Translating it yields CASSRLSITDTQYF.

The V and J genes are TRBV29-1 and TRBJ1-1; a weak D match, TRBD1 (6 bases). CDR1 and CDR2 (germline): SQVTM, ANQGSEA. This CDR3 region has 14 residues. Trimming left V 8 bases short and J 0 bases short, with 16 bases between. The CDR3 sequence: CSFRGTGLNTEAFF. The CDR3 DNA sequence: TGCAGCTTCCGGGGCACAGGGTTGAACACTGAAGCTTTCTTT.

The chain has TRBV20-1 and TRBJ1-1; 7 bases map to TRBD1. The J segment lost 11 bases and the V segment lost 5 bases, leaving 8 bases of the junction unmatched. In germline, CDR1 is DFQATT, CDR2 SNEGSKA (reference sequence). CDR3 length equals 11 residues. The CDR3 region is CSAPGTVDAFF. In DNA, the CDR3 is TGCAGTGCTCCCGGGACAGTTGACGCTTTCTTT.

This chain connects TRBV29-1 to TRBJ2-5; possibly TRBD2 for D (6 bases). The CDR3 has 13 residues. Trimming cost V 2 bases and J 11 bases, with 18 bases left between them. CDR1 is SQVTM, CDR2 ANQGSEA, per germline. The CDR3 protein is CSVETRTTNEQYF. In DNA, the CDR3 is TGCAGCGTTGAAACTCGGACTACCAATGAGCAGTACTTC.

The genes are TRBV6-2 or TRBV6-3 and TRBJ2-7, with a weak D call TRBD2 (5 bases). Trimming took off 2 bases at V and 2 bases at J, with 10 bases between the two ends. This CDR3 has 14 residues. Germline V gives CDR1 MNHEY, CDR2 SVGEGT. The CDR3, as DNA: TGTGCCAGCAGTTACCGCGACGGGACCTACGAGCAGTACTTC. Translated, it gives CASSYRDGTYEQYF.

J is TRBJ2-1 and V is TRBV27, with a possible D match to TRBD1 (5 bases). CDR1 MNHEY and CDR2 SMNVEV come from the germline V gene (reference sequence). This CDR3 is 15 amino acids long. Trimming cost V 5 bases and J 9 bases, with 20 bases left between them. In DNA, the CDR3 is TGTGCCAGCAGTCTATGGGGTGCAGGACAATTTGAGCAGTTCTTC. It is translated as CASSLWGAGQFEQFF.

The CDR3 coding sequence is TGTGCCAGCAGTCGACCCTGGACAGCCAATCAGCCCCAGCATTTT. Translated: CASSRPWTANQPQHF. V usage is TRBV28 and J usage is TRBJ1-5; D possibly corresponds to TRBD1 (6 bases). The CDR3 runs to 15 residues. Germline CDR1 reads MDHEN; CDR2 reads SYDVKM. Trimming stripped 5 bases from V and 3 bases from J, with 14 bases between. Filled out from reference TRBV28 and TRBJ1-5, the complete variable domain reads DVKVTQSSRYLVKRTGEKVFLECVQDMDHENMFWYRQDPGLGLRLIYFSYDVKMKEKGDIPEGYSVSREKKERFSLILESASTNQTSMYLCASSRPWTANQPQHFGDGTRLSIL.

V usage is TRBV6-6 and J usage is TRBJ2-7; TRBD1 might be the D (5 bases). Germline-derived CDR1 and CDR2 are MNHNY and SVGAGI (reference sequence). V gave up 0 bases and J gave up 3 bases, with 12 bases separating them. The CDR3 runs to 15 residues. The CDR3 sequence is CASSYSATDNYEQYF. Here the CDR3 DNA reads TGTGCCAGCAGTTACTCTGCGACAGATAACTACGAGCAGTACTTC.

The chain employs TRBV7-9 and TRBJ2-7, with D uncertain. Trimming left V 7 bases short and J 7 bases short, with 11 bases between. CDR1 is SEHNR, CDR2 FQNEAQ, per germline (reference sequence). This CDR3 spans 11 amino acids. The CDR3 region has the DNA TGTGCCAGCACCCGACTGGGTGAGCAGTACTTC. Translated, it gives CASTRLGEQYF.

V usage is TRBV12-3 or TRBV12-4 and J usage is TRBJ2-5; D is possibly TRBD1 (6 bases). V lost 5 bases and J lost 11, with 21 bases in between. This CDR3 comprises 14 residues. The CDR3 sequence: CASSITGTYNEQYF. The CDR3, as DNA: TGTGCCAGCAGTATCACCGGGACATACAATGAGCAGTACTTC.

The V and J genes are TRBV7-8 and TRBJ2-4; D possibly corresponds to TRBD1 (6 bases). The germline CDR1 and CDR2 sequences are SGHVS and FQNEAQ. This CDR3 is built from 19 residues. V lost 5 bases to trimming and J lost 0 bases, with 23 bases between them. The chain's CDR3 is CASSQGNKWGILAKNIQYF. The CDR3 region has the DNA TGTGCCAGCAGCCAGGGGAACAAGTGGGGGATATTAGCCAAAAACATTCAGTACTTC.

Notes on this clonotype: This may be a read error, as it is one base from a much larger clone. The chain couples TRBV6-6 to TRBJ2-1, with unresolved D. Germline V CDR1 and CDR2: MNHNY, SVGAGI (reference sequence). This CDR3 has 13 residues. Trimming took 2 bases from V and 10 from J, leaving 12 bases between them. CDR3 sequence reads: CASSYAVTYEQFF. The CDR3 DNA sequence: TGTGCCAGCAGTTACGCGGTCACCTACGAGCAGTTCTTC.